Here is one T cell receptor beta chain with its context. The CDR3 extends over 15 amino acids. Germline V lookup: CDR1 LGHNT, CDR2 FRNRAP. Trimming took off 0 bases at V and 6 bases at J, with 12 bases between the two ends. Libraries were prepared by immunoSEQ multiplex PCR; TCRdb keeps only in-frame clonotypes and omits some of them. The sample consists of roughly 140,000 clones, approximately 81% of them appearing once. This sample is part of a study of blood T cell repertoires in COVID-19. The sequence was collected from a human donor in a cohort sampled during active COVID-19. V and J are TRBV12-5 and TRBJ1-5, with D maybe TRBD1 (6 bases). The sample taken for sequencing was peripheral blood. CDR3 sequence reads: CASGLVGGSGQPQHF. In DNA form, the CDR3 reads TGTGCTAGTGGTTTGGTAGGGGGTTCGGGTCAGCCCCAGCATTTT.